The 20 T cell receptor beta chains reported below all come from one sample, sequenced in a study of blood T cell repertoires in COVID-19. Data came from immunoSEQ multiplex PCR; TCRdb stores just in-frame clones and leaves some out. This sample has some 170,000 clones, with roughly 88% found just once. Sequencing was done on a sample of PBMCs or T cells enriched from blood (not recorded which). The receptor set was obtained from a man aged 45-60 years who had recovered from COVID-19.

V gene TRBV13 combines with J gene TRBJ2-7, with 8 bases identical to TRBD1. V lost 5 bases and J lost 7; bases outside the gene matches: 10. Looked up from germline, CDR1 is PRHDT and CDR2 is FYEKMQ (reference sequence). The CDR3 totals 14 residues. CDR3 nucleotide sequence: TGTGCCAGCAGCGAAGGACAGGGAGTGAAAGAGCAGTACTTC. Residues: CASSEGQGVKEQYF.

A single count supports this clone. The V call is TRBV5-4, the J call TRBJ2-1; the D gene is possibly TRBD2 (6 bases). CDR1 is SGHNT and CDR2 is YYREEE in the germline V gene (reference sequence). Trimming stripped 3 bases from V and 0 bases from J, with 13 bases between. This CDR3 has 16 residues. Here the CDR3 reads CASSSLFGGSYNEQFF. The CDR3 coding sequence is TGTGCCAGCAGCTCACTTTTCGGGGGCTCCTACAATGAGCAGTTCTTC.

The chain links TRBV3-1 (or the pseudogene TRBV3-2) to TRBJ1-4; 7 bases fit TRBD1. CDR1 is LGHDT, CDR2 YNNKEL, per germline (reference sequence). The CDR3 runs 16 residues. J was trimmed by 0 bases and V by 4 bases; bases with no gene match: 5. The CDR3 is CASSLRTGATNEKLFF. The CDR3 DNA sequence: TGTGCCAGCAGCCTACGGACAGGAGCAACTAATGAAAAACTGTTTTTT.

The rearrangement uses TRBV11-2 and TRBJ1-5, with 7 bases lining up with TRBD1. CDR3 length equals 16 residues. Germline CDR1 and CDR2: SGHAT and FQNNGV. V lost 4 bases to trimming and J lost 7 bases; unmatched junction nucleotides: 13. CDR3 sequence: CASSSGTVRVAQPQHF. CDR3 coding DNA: TGTGCCAGCAGCTCCGGGACAGTTAGGGTGGCGCAGCCCCAGCATTTT.

The chain carries TRBV11-2 and TRBJ1-2; D might be TRBD1 (5 bases). Trimming cost V 4 bases and J 7 bases, with 16 bases left between them. The CDR3 has 14 amino acids. Germline V lookup: CDR1 SGHAT, CDR2 FQNNGV. The CDR3 here is CASSSGGAPTGYTF. Here the CDR3 DNA reads TGTGCCAGCAGCTCTGGTGGGGCCCCCACTGGCTACACCTTC. Based on the CDR3 plus reference TRBV11-2 and TRBJ1-2, the full variable domain is EAGVAQSPRYKIIEKRQSVAFWCNPISGHATLYWYQQILGQGPKLLIQFQNNGVVDDSQLPKDRFSAERLKGVDSTLKIQPAKLEDSAVYLCASSSGGAPTGYTFGSGTRLTVV.

The chain employs TRBV30 and TRBJ1-5; D gene ambiguous. The V end was cut by 0 bases, the J end by 4 bases, with 13 bases between. The CDR3 is 15 amino acids. Germline CDR1 GTSNPN, CDR2 SVGIG (reference sequence). The CDR3 sequence: CAWSVPNPRNQPQHF. The CDR3 DNA reads TGTGCCTGGAGTGTACCCAACCCACGGAATCAGCCCCAGCATTTT. Full variable domain (rest looked up from reference TRBV30 and TRBJ1-5): SQTIHQWPATLVQPVGSPLSLECTVEGTSNPNLYWYRQAAGRGLQLLFYSVGIGQISSEVPQNLSASRPQDRQFILSSKKLLLSDSGFYLCAWSVPNPRNQPQHFGDGTRLSIL.

In this sample, this clone turned up a few times. The V and J genes are TRBV11-2 and TRBJ2-5; 10 nucleotides align to TRBD2. The length of the CDR3 is 16 residues. V shed 4 bases and J 5 bases; nucleotides not matched to a gene: 10. The germline V gene encodes CDR1 SGHAT and CDR2 FQNNGV. Here the CDR3 reads CASSSYSGLASETQYF. The CDR3 coding sequence is TGTGCCAGCAGCTCCTACTCGGGACTAGCGTCCGAGACCCAGTACTTC.

The J gene is TRBJ1-1, the V gene TRBV15; 7 bases align to TRBD1. Losses at the gene ends were 5 bases for V and 5 bases for J; bases not matched to a gene: 8. The CDR3 is made up of 14 amino acids. Germline values: CDR1 LNHNV, CDR2 YYDKDF (reference sequence). CDR3 DNA sequence: TGTGCCACCAGCTGGGGACAGAAGGTTACTGAAGCTTTCTTT. Translating it yields CATSWGQKVTEAFF.

This clone was counted only a few times. The chain uses TRBV3-1 (or the pseudogene TRBV3-2) and TRBJ1-3, with D uncertain. This CDR3 comprises 12 residues. Germline lookup yields CDR1 LGHDT and CDR2 YNNKEL (reference sequence). Trimming shortened V by 4 bases and J by 3 bases, and 4 bases separated the two germline ends. The CDR3 sequence is CASSRGGNTIYF. DNA of the CDR3: TGTGCCAGCAGCCGAGGTGGAAACACCATATATTTT.

V gene TRBV28 combines with J gene TRBJ2-2, with 10 bases aligning to TRBD1. Per germline, CDR1 MDHEN and CDR2 SYDVKM. The CDR3 is 15 amino acids. The trim removed 7 bases at V and 5 bases at J, leaving 7 bases unmatched. This CDR3 reads CASTFPGQGTGELFF. CDR3 DNA sequence: TGTGCCAGCACCTTCCCGGGACAGGGGACCGGGGAGCTGTTTTTT.

The V gene is TRBV28, the J gene TRBJ1-5; TRBD1 agrees at 10 bases. CDR1 is MDHEN and CDR2 is SYDVKM in the germline V gene. There are 17 residues in the CDR3. The J segment lost 0 bases and the V segment lost 4 bases, leaving 6 bases of the junction unmatched. CDR3 loop: CASSSRDRGISNQPQHF. The CDR3 region has the DNA TGTGCCAGCAGTTCCCGGGACAGGGGTATTAGCAATCAGCCCCAGCATTTT. Based on the CDR3 plus reference TRBV28 and TRBJ1-5, the full variable domain is DVKVTQSSRYLVKRTGEKVFLECVQDMDHENMFWYRQDPGLGLRLIYFSYDVKMKEKGDIPEGYSVSREKKERFSLILESASTNQTSMYLCASSSRDRGISNQPQHFGDGTRLSIL.

This chain uses TRBV4-1 with TRBJ1-4, with 9 positions matching TRBD1. The germline V gene has CDR1 MGHRA and CDR2 YSYEKL. The ends lost 1 base at V and 4 bases at J; junction bases unmatched: 1. This CDR3 contains 15 residues. In nucleotides, the CDR3 is TGCGCCAGCAGCCAAGGGGACAGGGATAATGAAAAACTGTTTTTT. It codes for CASSQGDRDNEKLFF.

A single count supports this clone. This sequence joins TRBV7-8 and TRBJ2-1; the D gene is possibly TRBD2 (6 bases). This CDR3 has 14 amino acids. Looked up from germline, CDR1 is SGHVS and CDR2 is FQNEAQ. The V and J ends lost 9 bases and 8 bases respectively, with 20 bases between them. The CDR3 DNA reads as TGTGCCAGTACTCGGAGGGTTTCATCCGATGAGCAGTTCTTC. Translated, it gives CASTRRVSSDEQFF.

This clone came up a few times. V gene TRBV5-1 combines with J gene TRBJ1-1, with D unclear. The CDR3 loop spans 14 amino acids. V lost 0 bases and J lost 3, with 9 bases in between. Germline CDR1 SGHRS, CDR2 YFSETQ. CDR3 in amino acids: CASSLVASDTEAFF. DNA of the CDR3: TGCGCCAGCAGCTTGGTAGCCAGTGACACTGAAGCTTTCTTT. Complete variable domain (other parts from reference TRBV5-1 and TRBJ1-1): KAGVTQTPRYLIKTRGQQVTLSCSPISGHRSVSWYQQTPGQGLQFLFEYFSETQRNKGNFPGRFSGRQFSNSRSEMNVSTLELGDSALYLCASSLVASDTEAFFGQGTRLTVV.

This CDR3 reads CASSESSGGASFDEQFF. The CDR3 DNA reads as TGCGCCAGCAGTGAGTCAAGCGGGGGGGCCTCTTTCGATGAGCAGTTCTTC. This chain joins TRBV10-1 and TRBJ2-1; 10 bases align to TRBD2. Germline V gives CDR1 WNHNN, CDR2 SYGVQD (reference sequence). The trim removed 0 bases at V and 8 bases at J, leaving 10 bases unmatched. The CDR3 loop spans 17 amino acids.

The chain carries TRBV11-1 and TRBJ2-7; the match to TRBD1 covers 11 bases. CDR3 length equals 15 residues. The V segment lost 4 bases and the J segment 4 bases; nucleotides outside the gene matches: 6. Germline V gene sequence: CDR1 SGHAT, CDR2 FQDESV (reference sequence). The CDR3 loop reads CASSSAGTGGYEQYF. CDR3 DNA: TGTGCCAGCAGCTCAGCCGGGACAGGGGGATACGAGCAGTACTTC.

The genes are TRBV6-1 and TRBJ2-5; no clear D gene. V was cut by 1 base and J by 5 bases, with 14 bases left in between. Germline lookup yields CDR1 MNHNS and CDR2 SASEGT. The CDR3 covers 15 residues. As DNA, the CDR3 is TGTGCCAGCAGTGAAGTGCACACGTCCGGGGAGACCCAGTACTTC. It yields the protein CASSEVHTSGETQYF.

The chain joins TRBV30 to TRBJ2-7, with D possibly matching TRBD1 (5 bases). This CDR3 comprises 16 residues. Per the germline V gene, CDR1 is GTSNPN and CDR2 is SVGIG (reference sequence). Trimming removed 0 bases at V and 3 bases at J, with 18 bases between. The CDR3 nucleotides read TGTGCCTGGAGTGTACGTCCCCAGGGATTAGGCTACGAGCAGTACTTC. This sequence encodes CAWSVRPQGLGYEQYF.

The CDR3 DNA reads as TGTGCCAGCAGGTTACAGGGTAGCTATGGCTACACCTTC. Encoded protein: CASRLQGSYGYTF. This chain connects TRBV12-3 or TRBV12-4 to TRBJ1-2; possible D gene TRBD1, 6 bases. The CDR3 sequence is 13 residues long. Trimming pared 6 bases from V and 4 bases from J, leaving 12 bases between.

This clone was seen only once. This chain connects TRBV18 to TRBJ1-5, with 8 nucleotides matching TRBD1. Trimming took 4 bases from V and 5 from J; bases not matched to a gene: 4. Germline-derived CDR1 and CDR2 are KGHSH and LQKENI. The length of the CDR3 is 14 residues. CDR3 sequence (DNA): TGTGCCAGCTCACTCACAGGGGGAGATCAGCCCCAGCATTTT. Its translation is CASSLTGGDQPQHF.